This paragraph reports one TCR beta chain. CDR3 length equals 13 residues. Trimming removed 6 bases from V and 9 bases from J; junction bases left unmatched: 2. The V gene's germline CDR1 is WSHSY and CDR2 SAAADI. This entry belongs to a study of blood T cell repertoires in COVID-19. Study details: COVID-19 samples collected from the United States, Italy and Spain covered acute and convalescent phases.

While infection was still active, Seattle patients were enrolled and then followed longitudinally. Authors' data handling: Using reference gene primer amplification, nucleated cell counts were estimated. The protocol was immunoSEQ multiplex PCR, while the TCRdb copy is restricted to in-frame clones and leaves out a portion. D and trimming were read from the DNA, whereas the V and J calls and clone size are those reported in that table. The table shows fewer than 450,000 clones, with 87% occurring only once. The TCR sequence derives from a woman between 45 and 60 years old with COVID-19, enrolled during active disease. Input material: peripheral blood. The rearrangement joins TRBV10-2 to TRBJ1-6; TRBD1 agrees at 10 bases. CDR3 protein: CASRGDRGSPLHF. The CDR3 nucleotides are TGCGCCAGCAGGGGGGACAGGGGTTCACCCCTCCACTTT.